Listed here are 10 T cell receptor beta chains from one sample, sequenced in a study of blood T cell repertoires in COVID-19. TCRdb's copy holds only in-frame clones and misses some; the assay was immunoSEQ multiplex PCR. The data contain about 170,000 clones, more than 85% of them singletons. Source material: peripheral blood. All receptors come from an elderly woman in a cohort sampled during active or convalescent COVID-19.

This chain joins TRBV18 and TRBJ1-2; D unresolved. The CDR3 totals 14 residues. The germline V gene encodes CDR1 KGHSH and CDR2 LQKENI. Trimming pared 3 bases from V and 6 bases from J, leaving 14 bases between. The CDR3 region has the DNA TGTGCCAGCTCACCCTCGGGAGCTTTAGATGGCTACACCTTC. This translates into CASSPSGALDGYTF.

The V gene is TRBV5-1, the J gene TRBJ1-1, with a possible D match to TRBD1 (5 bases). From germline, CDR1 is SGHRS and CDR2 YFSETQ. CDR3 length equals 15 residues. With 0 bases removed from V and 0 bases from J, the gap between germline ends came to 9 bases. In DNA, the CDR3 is TGCGCCAGCAGCTTGGATCCGGGGGTGAACACTGAAGCTTTCTTT. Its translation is CASSLDPGVNTEAFF. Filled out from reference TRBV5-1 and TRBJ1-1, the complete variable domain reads KAGVTQTPRYLIKTRGQQVTLSCSPISGHRSVSWYQQTPGQGLQFLFEYFSETQRNKGNFPGRFSGRQFSNSRSEMNVSTLELGDSALYLCASSLDPGVNTEAFFGQGTRLTVV.

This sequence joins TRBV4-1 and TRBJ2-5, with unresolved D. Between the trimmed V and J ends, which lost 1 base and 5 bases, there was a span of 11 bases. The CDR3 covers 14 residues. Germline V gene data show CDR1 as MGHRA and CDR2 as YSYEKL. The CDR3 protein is CASSQVSLVETQYF. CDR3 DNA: TGCGCCAGCAGCCAAGTGTCTCTTGTGGAGACCCAGTACTTC.

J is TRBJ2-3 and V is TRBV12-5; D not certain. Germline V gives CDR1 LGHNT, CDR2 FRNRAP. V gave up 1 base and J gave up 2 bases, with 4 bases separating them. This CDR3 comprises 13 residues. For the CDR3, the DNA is TGTGCTAGTGGTTTGGCTACCACAGATACGCAGTATTTT. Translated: CASGLATTDTQYF. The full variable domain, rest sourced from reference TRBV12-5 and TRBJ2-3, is DARVTQTPRHKVTEMGQEVTMRCQPILGHNTVFWYRQTMMQGLELLAYFRNRAPLDDSGMPKDRFSAEMPDATLATLKIQPSEPRDSAVYFCASGLATTDTQYFGPGTRLTVL.

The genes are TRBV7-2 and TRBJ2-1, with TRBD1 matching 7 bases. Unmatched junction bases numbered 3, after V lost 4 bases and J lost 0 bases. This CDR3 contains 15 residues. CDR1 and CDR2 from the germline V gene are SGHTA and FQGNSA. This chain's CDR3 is CASSSRGSSYNEQFF. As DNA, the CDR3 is TGTGCCAGCAGCTCCAGGGGGAGCTCCTACAATGAGCAGTTCTTC.

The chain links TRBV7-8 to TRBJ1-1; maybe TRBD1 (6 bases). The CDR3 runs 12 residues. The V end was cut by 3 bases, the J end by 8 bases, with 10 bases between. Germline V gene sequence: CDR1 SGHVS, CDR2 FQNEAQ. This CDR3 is CASSLTGAEAFF. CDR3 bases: TGTGCCAGCAGCTTGACAGGAGCCGAAGCTTTCTTT.

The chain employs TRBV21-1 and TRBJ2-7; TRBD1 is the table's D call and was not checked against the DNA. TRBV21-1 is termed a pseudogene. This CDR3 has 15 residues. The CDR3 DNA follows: TGTGCCAGCAGCTCAGGGACAGGGATGACCTACGAGCAGTACTTC. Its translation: CASSSGTGMTYEQYF.

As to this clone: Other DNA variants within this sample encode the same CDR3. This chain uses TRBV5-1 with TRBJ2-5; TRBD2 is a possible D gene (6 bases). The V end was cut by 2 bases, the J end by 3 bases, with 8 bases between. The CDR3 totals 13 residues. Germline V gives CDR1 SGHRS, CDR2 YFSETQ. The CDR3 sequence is CASSFPGEETQYF. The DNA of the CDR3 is TGCGCCAGCAGCTTCCCGGGGGAAGAGACCCAGTACTTC. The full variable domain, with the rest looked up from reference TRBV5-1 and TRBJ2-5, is KAGVTQTPRYLIKTRGQQVTLSCSPISGHRSVSWYQQTPGQGLQFLFEYFSETQRNKGNFPGRFSGRQFSNSRSEMNVSTLELGDSALYLCASSFPGEETQYFGPGTRLLVL.

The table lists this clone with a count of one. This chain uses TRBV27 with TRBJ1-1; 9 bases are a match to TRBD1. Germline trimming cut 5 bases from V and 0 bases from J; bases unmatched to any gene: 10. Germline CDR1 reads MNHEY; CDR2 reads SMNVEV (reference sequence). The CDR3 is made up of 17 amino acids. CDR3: CASSHKGTGSVNTEAFF. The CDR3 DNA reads TGTGCCAGCAGTCATAAGGGGACAGGGAGCGTGAACACTGAAGCTTTCTTT.

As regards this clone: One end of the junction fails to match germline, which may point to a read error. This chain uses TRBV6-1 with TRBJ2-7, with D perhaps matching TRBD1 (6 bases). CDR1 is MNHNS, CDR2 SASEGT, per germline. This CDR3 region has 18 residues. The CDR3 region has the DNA TGTGCCAGCAGCGAAGGGTCCCCCCGGACAGTGAGTGCAGACGAGCAGTACTTC. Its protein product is CASSEGSPRTVSADEQYF.